Below, 14 T cell receptor beta chains from the same sample are listed, as sequenced in a study of cytomegalovirus exposure and HLA in healthy donors. Clones were read by immunoSEQ multiplex PCR, and TCRdb kept only the in-frame ones, dropping some. The sample has 330,000 or so clones, about nine tenths seen once. Sequenced sample: PBMCs. The receptors shown here come from a woman between 18 and 29 years old in good health and CMV-seronegative.

The rearrangement links TRBV27 to TRBJ2-7; tentatively, D is TRBD1 (6 bases). Germline V gene lookup returns CDR1 MNHEY and CDR2 SMNVEV (reference sequence). The germline V and J ends were trimmed by 2 bases and 6 bases, with 11 bases remaining between them. There are 13 residues in the CDR3. CDR3 region: CASSLRQAGEQYF. Written as DNA, the CDR3 is TGTGCCAGCAGTTTACGACAGGCGGGCGAGCAGTACTTC.

The chain has TRBV29-1 and TRBJ1-1, with a tentative D call TRBD1 (5 bases). The ends were cut back, 6 bases at V and 1 base at J, with 9 bases in the middle. Per germline, CDR1 SQVTM and CDR2 ANQGSEA. This CDR3 has 12 amino acids. The CDR3 DNA is TGCAGCGTCGCAGGGCAGAACACTGAAGCTTTCTTT. Translation: CSVAGQNTEAFF.

The chain joins TRBV7-8 to TRBJ1-1; 10 bases match TRBD1. The germline gives CDR1 SGHVS, CDR2 FQNEAQ. The length of the CDR3 is 16 residues. V lost 8 bases and J lost 5; bases outside the gene matches: 14. This chain's CDR3 is CASSPKRQGANTEAFF. The CDR3 DNA follows: TGTGCCAGCTCACCCAAGCGACAGGGGGCGAATACTGAAGCTTTCTTT.

The chain is built from TRBV5-6 and TRBJ1-2; maybe TRBD1 (6 bases). Germline V gene lookup returns CDR1 SGHDT and CDR2 YYEEEE. This CDR3 has 14 residues. The V end lost 4 bases, the J end lost 7 bases, and 17 bases lay between the germline ends. CDR3 protein: CASSVNRVEGGYTF. CDR3 nucleotides: TGTGCCAGCAGCGTGAACAGGGTTGAGGGTGGCTACACCTTC.

The rearrangement joins TRBV5-4 to TRBJ2-3, with no clear D. Per the germline V gene, CDR1 is SGHNT and CDR2 is YYREEE (reference sequence). V was pared by 4 bases and J by 2 bases, with 11 bases between. CDR3 length: 14 amino acids. Written as DNA, the CDR3 is TGTGCCAGCAGCCCGACTCGCACCACAGATACGCAGTATTTT. It translates to CASSPTRTTDTQYF.

The rearrangement uses TRBV7-2 and TRBJ1-2, with 7 bases that match TRBD1. The length of the CDR3 is 14 residues. Germline V gene data show CDR1 as SGHTA and CDR2 as FQGNSA. V lost 8 bases, J lost 1 base, and 7 bases stayed unmatched. CDR3: CASQGTAFNYGYTF. The CDR3 nucleotides read TGTGCCAGCCAAGGGACAGCCTTTAACTATGGCTACACCTTC.

The chain carries TRBV5-6 and TRBJ2-3, with TRBD2 matching over 7 bases. V was clipped by 0 bases and J by 13 bases; unmatched bases: 5. Germline V gene sequence: CDR1 SGHDT, CDR2 YYEEEE. This CDR3 has 12 amino acids. Here the CDR3 DNA reads TGTGCCAGCAGCTTGGCCGCGGGAGTAAAGTATTTT. It encodes CASSLAAGVKYF.

The chain combines TRBV5-1 with TRBJ1-2, with D possibly TRBD1 on 6 matching bases. The CDR3 totals 15 residues. Trimming removed 0 bases at V and 4 bases at J, with 13 bases between. Germline lookup yields CDR1 SGHRS and CDR2 YFSETQ. The CDR3 loop is CASSLEGGVGYGYTF. The CDR3 DNA reads as TGCGCCAGCAGCTTGGAAGGGGGGGTCGGCTATGGCTACACCTTC.

The V call is TRBV25-1, the J call TRBJ1-3, with a weak D call TRBD1 (5 bases). V lost 6 bases and J lost 4, with 22 bases in between. Germline V gene sequence: CDR1 MGHDK, CDR2 SYGVNS. This CDR3 region has 17 residues. The CDR3 loop reads CASSPPGHQRYGNTIYF. The CDR3, as DNA: TGTGCCAGCAGCCCCCCAGGACACCAACGGTACGGAAACACCATATATTTT.

This clone came up once. The chain is built from TRBV19 and TRBJ2-7; D ambiguous. The V and J ends lost 3 bases and 6 bases respectively, with 12 bases between them. The germline V gene encodes CDR1 LNHDA and CDR2 SQIVND (reference sequence). This CDR3 spans 13 amino acids. CDR3 loop: CASSITKTGEQYF. CDR3 coding DNA: TGTGCCAGTAGTATTACTAAAACGGGCGAGCAGTACTTC.

This chain connects TRBV27 to TRBJ2-3, with 9 bases that match TRBD2. V was pared by 7 bases and J by 4 bases, with 12 bases of the junction left unmatched. Germline V gene data show CDR1 as MNHEY and CDR2 as SMNVEV (reference sequence). The CDR3 has 16 amino acids. The CDR3 bases are TGTGCCAGCAACTACAACGCGGGAGGGCCCGCAGATACGCAGTATTTT. Translated: CASNYNAGGPADTQYF.

The chain joins TRBV5-1 to TRBJ2-1, with 8 bases identical to TRBD2. The CDR3 runs 15 residues. CDR1 and CDR2 (germline): SGHRS, YFSETQ. Trimming cost V 3 bases and J 1 base; bases outside gene matches: 3. The CDR3 nucleotides read TGCGCCAGCAGCTCGGGAGGGGGGTCCTACAATGAGCAGTTCTTC. Protein sequence: CASSSGGGSYNEQFF.

The chain carries TRBV6-1 and TRBJ2-6, with 7 bases fitting TRBD2. CDR3 length: 20 amino acids. Germline V gives CDR1 MNHNS, CDR2 SASEGT. V dropped 2 bases and J dropped 2; count of bases not matched to a gene: 15. CDR3 region: CASSENLAEGIVTGANVLTF. DNA for the CDR3: TGTGCCAGCAGTGAAAACCTAGCGGAGGGGATAGTGACTGGGGCCAACGTCCTGACTTTC.

This rearrangement joins TRBV4-3 to TRBJ2-2; TRBD2 might be the D (6 bases). CDR1 is LGHNA and CDR2 is YSLEER in the germline V gene. V was pared by 5 bases and J by 0 bases, with 10 bases between. The CDR3 totals 15 residues. In DNA form, the CDR3 reads TGCGCCAGCAGCGCGGGACGGTCGAACACCGGGGAGCTGTTTTTT. Translation gives CASSAGRSNTGELFF.